This TCR beta chain was sequenced for a study of blood T cell repertoires in COVID-19. Study in general: Specimens from acute and convalescent COVID-19 originated in the United States, Italy and Spain. T cells, B-cell-depleted T cells, or PBMCs supplied cDNA or gDNA.

Clones were sequenced by immunoSEQ multiplex PCR, and TCRdb holds only the in-frame ones, with some missing. This table holds over 200,000 clones, about 90% found once. Germline trimming cut 3 bases from V and 6 bases from J; bases unmatched to any gene: 6. The germline gives CDR1 SGHVS, CDR2 FQNEAQ. CDR3 size: 15 residues. The TCR originated in a woman aged 45-65 years with acute or convalescent COVID-19. The chain recombines TRBV7-8 with TRBJ2-3; 10 nucleotides match TRBD2. Sequencing was carried out using peripheral blood. The CDR3 region is CASSFRLAGVDTQYF. In nucleotides, the CDR3 is TGTGCCAGCAGCTTTAGGCTAGCGGGAGTGGATACGCAGTATTTT.